This entry lists 8 T cell receptor beta chains sequenced from one sample in a study of OX40 agonist ivuxolimab in advanced cancers. Libraries were prepared by immunoSEQ multiplex PCR; TCRdb keeps only in-frame clonotypes and omits some of them. This sample has around 100,000 clones, with 89% found just once. Material: CD4+ or CD8+ T cells sorted from blood, obtained in a trial of the OX40 agonist ivuxolimab. The receptor source for this set is an adult with an advanced solid tumor such as melanoma, head and neck, liver or kidney cancer.

The rearrangement joins TRBV29-1 to TRBJ2-7; D remains unclear. This CDR3 has 14 residues. Germline lookup yields CDR1 SQVTM and CDR2 ANQGSEA. Trimming removed 4 bases from V and 0 bases from J, with 13 bases in between. CDR3: CSVVGLPSSYEQYF. The CDR3 bases are TGCAGCGTTGTCGGGCTGCCGAGCTCCTACGAGCAGTACTTC.

The chain carries TRBV7-6 and TRBJ1-4; no clear D. V was trimmed by 1 base and J by 0 bases, leaving 9 bases between them. CDR1 SGHVS and CDR2 FNYEAQ come from the germline V gene. The CDR3 has 16 amino acids. For the CDR3, the DNA is TGTGCCAGCAGCTTAGGGTCACCCGCAACTAATGAAAAACTGTTTTTT. Translation gives CASSLGSPATNEKLFF.

The CDR3, as DNA: TGTGCCAGCAGTTGGACCTACGAGCAGTACTTC. This gives the protein CASSWTYEQYF. The chain has TRBV28 and TRBJ2-7; D uncertain. Germline CDR1 is MDHEN and CDR2 is SYDVKM. The CDR3 totals 11 residues. The germline V and J ends were trimmed by 4 bases and 2 bases, with 3 bases remaining between them. The full variable domain, its missing parts supplied by reference TRBV28 and TRBJ2-7, is DVKVTQSSRYLVKRTGEKVFLECVQDMDHENMFWYRQDPGLGLRLIYFSYDVKMKEKGDIPEGYSVSREKKERFSLILESASTNQTSMYLCASSWTYEQYFGPGTRLTVT.

The chain is built from TRBV5-6 and TRBJ1-1, with D possibly being TRBD1 (5 bases). V lost 3 bases and J 7 bases, leaving 22 bases between the germline ends. In germline, CDR1 is SGHDT, CDR2 YYEEEE. The CDR3 spans 16 residues. The CDR3 DNA is TGTGCCAGCAGCTCGACCGCACGGGGCCGATCGTATGAAGCTTTCTTT. This gives the protein CASSSTARGRSYEAFF.

In its sample, this clone was seen a few times. Distinct nucleotide sequences in the sample also encode this CDR3. V gene TRBV6-1 combines with J gene TRBJ1-5; 10 bases map to TRBD1. The germline gives CDR1 MNHNS, CDR2 SASEGT. The CDR3 is made up of 18 amino acids. Trimming removed 0 bases from V and 6 bases from J; junction bases left unmatched: 11. In DNA, the CDR3 is TGTGCCAGCAGTGAAGCGCTTAGGGGGACAGGGGTGTTTCAGCCCCAGCATTTT. As protein: CASSEALRGTGVFQPQHF.

This clone showed up just once. The V gene is TRBV19, the J gene TRBJ1-4; D ambiguous. V lost 8 bases and J 4 bases, leaving 23 bases between the germline ends. The CDR3 totals 17 residues. Germline values: CDR1 LNHDA, CDR2 SQIVND (reference sequence). In DNA form, the CDR3 reads TGTGCCAGTGCCTCAGGCCGTGTGGGTACAGTTAATGAAAAACTGTTTTTT. As protein: CASASGRVGTVNEKLFF.

To note about this clone: One end of the junction does not line up with germline, which may come from a read error. The chain joins TRBV11-3 to TRBJ2-7; either TRBD1 or TRBD2 may supply D (5 bases each). The V gene's germline CDR1 is SGHNT and CDR2 YENEEA. The CDR3 runs to 14 residues. This CDR3 is CASSLGPSSHEQYF. Written as DNA, the CDR3 is TGTGCCAGCAGCTTGGGGCCTAGCTCCCACGAGCAGTACTTC.

The chain is built from TRBV28 and TRBJ2-1; 15 bases are shared with TRBD2. CDR1 is MDHEN, CDR2 SYDVKM, per germline. Trimming cost V 8 bases and J 9 bases; bases outside gene matches: 5. The CDR3 is 14 residues long. Written as DNA, the CDR3 is TGTGCCAGCGGGGGACTAGCGGGAGGAGGTGAGCAGTTCTTC. It specifies CASGGLAGGGEQFF.